This TCR beta chain was obtained from a study of CD8 T cells in ankylosing spondylitis. MiXCR, applied by TCRdb to the 5' RACE reads, yields one record per CDR3 protein. The table includes about 300,000 distinct CDR3 sequences, about 20% detected once. This clonotype was found a few times. Sequencing used blood, either unsorted or a sorted T cell fraction (not recorded which). The sequence derives from a female donor with ankylosing spondylitis or in good health (not recorded which).

The CDR3 sequence: CASTTTGINYGYTF. CDR3 bases: TGTGCCAGCACTACCACAGGGATTAACTATGGCTACACCTTC. This chain connects TRBV6-1 to TRBJ1-2; D perhaps matches TRBD1 (6 bases). Germline loops: CDR1 MNHNS, CDR2 SASEGT. The ends were cut back, 7 bases at V and 1 base at J, with 13 bases in the middle. The CDR3 extends over 14 amino acids.